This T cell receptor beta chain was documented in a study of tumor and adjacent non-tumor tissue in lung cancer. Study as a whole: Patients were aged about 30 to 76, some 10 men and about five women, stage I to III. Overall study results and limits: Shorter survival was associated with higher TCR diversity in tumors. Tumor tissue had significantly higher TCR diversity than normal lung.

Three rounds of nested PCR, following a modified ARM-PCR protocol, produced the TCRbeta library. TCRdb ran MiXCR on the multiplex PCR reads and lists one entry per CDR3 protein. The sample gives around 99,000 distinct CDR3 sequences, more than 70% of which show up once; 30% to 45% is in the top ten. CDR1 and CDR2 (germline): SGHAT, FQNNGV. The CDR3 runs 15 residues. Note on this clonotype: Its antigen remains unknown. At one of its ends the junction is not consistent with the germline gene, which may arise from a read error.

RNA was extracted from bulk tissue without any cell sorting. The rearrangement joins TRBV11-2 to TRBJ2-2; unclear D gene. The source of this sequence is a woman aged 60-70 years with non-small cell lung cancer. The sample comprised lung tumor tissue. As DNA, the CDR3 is TGTGTCAGCAGCTTCGGAACTTACAAAACCGGGGAGCTGTTTTTT. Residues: CVSSFGTYKTGELFF. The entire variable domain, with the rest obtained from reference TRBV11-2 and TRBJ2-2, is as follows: EAGVAQSPRYKIIEKRQSVAFWCNPISGHATLYWYQQILGQGPKLLIQFQNNGVVDDSQLPKDRFSAERLKGVDSTLKIQPAKLEDSAVYLCVSSFGTYKTGELFFGEGSRLTVL.